This T cell receptor beta chain was retrieved from a study of T cells in Graves' hyperthyroidism and ophthalmopathy. Amplification of TCR beta CDR3 regions used RNA as the template. The TCR CDR3 first-round RT-PCR relied on the HTBI primer set. Each CDR3 protein is one row after TCRdb ran MiXCR on the multiplex PCR reads. This table holds about 640,000 distinct CDR3 sequences, less than 25% found once. This CDR3 has 16 residues. The germline gives CDR1 LGHDT, CDR2 YNNKEL (reference sequence). V trimming: 0 bases; J trimming: 5 bases; junction bases outside the gene matches: 9. This clonotype was counted many times. Its antigen remains unidentified. Study results and caveats: Blood samples included most of the expanded thyroid clonotypes exceeding 0.001. Onset of ophthalmopathy came a median approximately 6.9 months after the model predicted it.

Diagnostic assessment was based on clinical symptoms, serum thyroxine and TRAb, thyroid ultrasound and orbital computed tomography. The clonotype originates from a man aged 30-40 years with Graves' ophthalmopathy. The chain is built from TRBV3-1 and TRBJ2-5; TRBD1 matches at 7 bases. Sequencing input: blood. CDR3 DNA sequence: TGTGCCAGCAGCCAAGATCCAGGGGGTCGGAGGGAGACCCAGTACTTC. Translating gives CASSQDPGGRRETQYF.